Reported below is one TCR beta chain. The entry originates in a study of cytomegalovirus exposure and HLA in healthy donors. PCR was performed using 60 Vbeta and 13 Jbeta primers. The assay was immunoSEQ multiplex PCR, and TCRdb's table has in-frame clones only and misses some. This repertoire shows about 120,000 clones, 60% to 70% found once; its top ten account for roughly 9%. Losses at the gene ends were 5 bases for V and 3 bases for J; bases not matched to a gene: 5. Germline V CDR1 and CDR2: SGHAT, FQNNGV. The CDR3 length is 15 residues. This receptor was identified in a woman aged 35 to 49 in good health and CMV-seropositive. Sequencing used PBMCs. This chain joins TRBV11-2 and TRBJ2-7, with TRBD2 identical over 12 bases. CDR3 amino acids: CASSETSGSIYEQYF. The CDR3 DNA sequence: TGTGCCAGCAGCGAGACTAGCGGGAGTATCTACGAGCAGTACTTC.